The 14 T cell receptor beta chains presented below share a single source sample, sequenced in a study of beta chain features in type 1 diabetes. The authors reverse transcribed all of the isolated RNA, so sequencing captured expressed TCRB transcripts. Repertoires were generated with immunoSEQ multiplex PCR, while TCRdb's copy carries only in-frame clones and drops some. This table holds about 160,000 clones, 6% to 9% found once. General study findings and limits: Moderate yet significant TCRB CDR3 shortening was seen in Type 1 diabetes patients in all four CD4+ subsets.

The antigens of these receptors remain unknown. Sequencing was carried out using central memory CD4+ T cells from blood. The receptors here all came from a man between 18 and 29 years old with type 1 diabetes.

The chain uses TRBV7-2 and TRBJ2-1, with no clear D. CDR1 is SGHTA and CDR2 is FQGNSA in the germline V gene. Trimming stripped 1 base from V and 12 bases from J, with 19 bases between. The CDR3 has 15 residues. CDR3: CASSLGRVVQHGQFF. The CDR3 DNA is TGTGCCAGCAGCTTAGGCCGGGTTGTCCAGCACGGGCAGTTCTTC. The full variable domain, with the rest looked up from reference TRBV7-2 and TRBJ2-1, is GAGVSQSPSNKVTEKGKDVELRCDPISGHTALYWYRQSLGQGLEFLIYFQGNSAPDKSGLPSDRFSAERTGGSVSTLTIQRTQQEDSAVYLCASSLGRVVQHGQFFGPGTRLTVL.

This clone occurred a few times. V usage is TRBV7-2 and J usage is TRBJ1-6; tentative D call: TRBD1 (6 bases). The CDR3 runs 14 residues. CDR1 is SGHTA, CDR2 FQGNSA, per germline. The ends were cut back, 8 bases at V and 10 bases at J, with 18 bases in the middle. CDR3 bases: TGTGCCAGCGGCCCCATGGGGGCGAACTCACCCCTCCACTTT. Translating gives CASGPMGANSPLHF.

CDR3 in DNA: TGTGCCAGCAGCTTAGCCCGAGGAGGGCTCGATACGCAGTATTTT. It specifies CASSLARGGLDTQYF. J is TRBJ2-3 and V is TRBV7-6, with D perhaps TRBD2 (6 bases). Germline CDR1 SGHVS, CDR2 FNYEAQ. Trimming took off 0 bases at V and 6 bases at J, with 13 bases between the two ends. This CDR3 contains 15 residues.

V and J are TRBV7-2 and TRBJ1-1; tentative D call: TRBD1 (5 bases). Germline CDR1 is SGHTA and CDR2 is FQGNSA. There are 15 residues in the CDR3. V was clipped by 2 bases and J by 1 base, with 11 bases between them. The CDR3: CASSLQGHGNTEAFF. The CDR3 bases are TGTGCCAGCAGCTTACAGGGTCATGGGAACACTGAAGCTTTCTTT.

This clone was found a few times. The chain carries TRBV29-1 and TRBJ2-3; 7 positions match TRBD1. V trimming: 4 bases; J trimming: 1 base; junction bases outside the gene matches: 11. Looked up from germline, CDR1 is SQVTM and CDR2 is ANQGSEA. The CDR3 covers 16 residues. CDR3 sequence (DNA): TGCAGCGTTGCCGGTGAACAGGGGCGAGGCACAGATACGCAGTATTTT. It translates to CSVAGEQGRGTDTQYF.

The chain carries TRBV4-1 and TRBJ2-7; weak D call: TRBD1 (6 bases). The V end lost 6 bases, the J end lost 2 bases, and 17 bases lay between the germline ends. The CDR3 contains 15 residues. The germline V gene encodes CDR1 MGHRA and CDR2 YSYEKL. The CDR3 bases are TGCGCCAGCAGTCCAACCGGGACACGAGCCTACGAGCAGTACTTC. Translating gives CASSPTGTRAYEQYF.

This clone was observed many times. This rearrangement joins TRBV7-9 to TRBJ1-1; D call uncertain. Germline V lookup: CDR1 SEHNR, CDR2 FQNEAQ (reference sequence). The CDR3 runs 12 residues. Trimming pared 3 bases from V and 10 bases from J, leaving 12 bases between. CDR3 loop: CASSFFIGLAFF. The CDR3 coding sequence is TGTGCCAGCAGCTTCTTCATTGGGCTAGCTTTCTTT.

The V gene is TRBV12-2, the J gene TRBJ2-6; no check of the table's D call, TRBD1, against the DNA was made. TRBV12-2 is a pseudogene locus. The CDR3 extends over 18 amino acids. CDR3 amino acids: CASRTHGRGHCGANVLTF. The CDR3 nucleotides are TGTGCAAGTCGCACACACGGCAGGGGGCATTGTGGGGCCAACGTCCTGACTTTC.

This clone was counted many times. V gene TRBV5-6 combines with J gene TRBJ2-7; D might be TRBD2 (6 bases). The ends were cut back, 9 bases at V and 1 base at J, with 11 bases in the middle. Germline lookup yields CDR1 SGHDT and CDR2 YYEEEE. This CDR3 has 12 amino acids. CDR3 DNA: TGTGCCACGGGGGTTTGGTCCTACGAGCAGTACTTC. It yields the protein CATGVWSYEQYF.

This chain connects TRBV11-2 to TRBJ1-2; no clear D. Germline-derived CDR1 and CDR2 are SGHAT and FQNNGV. V lost 2 bases to trimming and J lost 6 bases, with 7 bases between them. The CDR3 is 12 amino acids. The CDR3 spells CASSLRGNGYTF. The CDR3 DNA sequence: TGTGCCAGCAGCTTACGAGGGAATGGCTACACCTTC. The whole variable domain, remainder taken from reference TRBV11-2 and TRBJ1-2, is EAGVAQSPRYKIIEKRQSVAFWCNPISGHATLYWYQQILGQGPKLLIQFQNNGVVDDSQLPKDRFSAERLKGVDSTLKIQPAKLEDSAVYLCASSLRGNGYTFGSGTRLTVV.

This chain links TRBV2 with TRBJ1-2; D is ambiguous. The CDR3 covers 11 residues. V lost 4 bases to trimming and J lost 6 bases, with 6 bases between them. The germline V gene has CDR1 SNHLY and CDR2 FYNNEI. CDR3 residues: CASSVFNGYTF. The CDR3 coding sequence is TGTGCCAGCAGTGTCTTTAATGGCTACACCTTC.

The chain links TRBV18 to TRBJ1-2; TRBD1 aligns across 8 bases. V lost 1 base to trimming and J lost 8 bases; unmatched junction nucleotides: 9. CDR1 is KGHSH, CDR2 LQKENI, per germline. The CDR3 runs 15 residues. The CDR3 nucleotides read TGTGCCAGCTCACCACTAGGACAGGGCCGTTGGGGCTACACCTTC. Translated, it gives CASSPLGQGRWGYTF.

This clone was picked up a small number of times. The chain is built from TRBV7-8 and TRBJ2-6, with D perhaps TRBD1 (6 bases). The length of the CDR3 is 16 residues. The germline V and J ends were trimmed by 3 bases and 0 bases, with 9 bases remaining between them. CDR1 is SGHVS and CDR2 is FQNEAQ in the germline V gene. The CDR3 region is CASSFPGASGANVLTF. In DNA form, the CDR3 reads TGTGCCAGCAGCTTTCCAGGGGCCTCTGGGGCCAACGTCCTGACTTTC.

The table lists this clone with a few counts. The V gene is TRBV28, the J gene TRBJ1-2; the match to TRBD1 covers 10 bases. The V gene's germline CDR1 is MDHEN and CDR2 SYDVKM. CDR3 length: 14 residues. Trimming removed 3 bases from V and 9 bases from J; junction bases left unmatched: 7. DNA for the CDR3: TGTGCCAGCAGTTTGGGAGACAGGGGGCGTAGCTACACCTTC. It codes for CASSLGDRGRSYTF.